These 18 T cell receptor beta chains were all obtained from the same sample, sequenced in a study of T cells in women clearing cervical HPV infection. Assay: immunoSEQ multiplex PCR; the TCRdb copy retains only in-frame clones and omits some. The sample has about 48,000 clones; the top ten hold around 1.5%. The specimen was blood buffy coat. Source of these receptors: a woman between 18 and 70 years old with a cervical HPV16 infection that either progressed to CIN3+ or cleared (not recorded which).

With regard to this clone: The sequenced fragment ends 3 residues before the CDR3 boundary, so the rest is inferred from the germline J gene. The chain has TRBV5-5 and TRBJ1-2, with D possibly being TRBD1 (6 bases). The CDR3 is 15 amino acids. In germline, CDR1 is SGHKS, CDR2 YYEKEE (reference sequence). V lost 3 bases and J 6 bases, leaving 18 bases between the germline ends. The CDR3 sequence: CASSSGQGLTDGYTF. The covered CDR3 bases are TGTGCCAGCAGCTCTGGGCAGGGGCTAACTGATGGC.

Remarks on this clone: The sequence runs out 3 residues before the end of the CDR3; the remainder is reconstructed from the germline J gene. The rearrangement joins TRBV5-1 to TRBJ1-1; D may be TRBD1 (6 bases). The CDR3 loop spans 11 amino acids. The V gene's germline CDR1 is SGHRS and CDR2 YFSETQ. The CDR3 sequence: CASSLTGEAFF. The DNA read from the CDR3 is TGCGCCAGCAGCTTGACAGGGGAA.

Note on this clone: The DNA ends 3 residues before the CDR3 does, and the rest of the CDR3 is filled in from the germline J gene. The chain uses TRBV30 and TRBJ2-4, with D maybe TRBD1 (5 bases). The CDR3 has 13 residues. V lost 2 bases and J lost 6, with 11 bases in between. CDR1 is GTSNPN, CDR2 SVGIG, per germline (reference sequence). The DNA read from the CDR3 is TGTGCCTGGAGTCATCAGGGTGCAAACATT. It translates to CAWSHQGANI. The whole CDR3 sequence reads CAWSHQGANIQYF.

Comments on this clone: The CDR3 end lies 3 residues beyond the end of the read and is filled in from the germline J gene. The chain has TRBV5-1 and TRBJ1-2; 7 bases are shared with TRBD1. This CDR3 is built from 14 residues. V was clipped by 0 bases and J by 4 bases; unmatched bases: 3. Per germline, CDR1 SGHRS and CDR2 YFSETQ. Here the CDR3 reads CASSLDRGGYGYTF. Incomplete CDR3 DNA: TGCGCCAGCAGCTTGGACAGGGGAGGCTATGGC. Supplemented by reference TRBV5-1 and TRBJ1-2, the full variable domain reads KAGVTQTPRYLIKTRGQQVTLSCSPISGHRSVSWYQQTPGQGLQFLFEYFSETQRNKGNFPGRFSGRQFSNSRSEMNVSTLELGDSALYLCASSLDRGGYGYTFGSGTRLTVV.

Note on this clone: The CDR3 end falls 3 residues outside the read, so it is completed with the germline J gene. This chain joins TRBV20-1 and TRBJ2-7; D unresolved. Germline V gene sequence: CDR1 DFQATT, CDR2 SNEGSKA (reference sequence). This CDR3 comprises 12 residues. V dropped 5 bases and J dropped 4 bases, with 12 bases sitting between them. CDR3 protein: CSAFPSRYEQYF. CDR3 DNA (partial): TGCAGTGCTTTCCCCTCGAGGTACGAG.

CDR3 in amino acids: CASINREPETEAFF. The DNA read from the CDR3 is TGTGCCAGCATAAACAGGGAACCAGAGACCGAA. The J gene is TRBJ1-1, the V gene TRBV2; D perhaps matches TRBD1 (6 bases). The read ends 3 residues shy of where the CDR3 ends; the end is completed using the germline J gene. The germline CDR1 and CDR2 sequences are SNHLY and FYNNEI. The CDR3 loop spans 14 amino acids.

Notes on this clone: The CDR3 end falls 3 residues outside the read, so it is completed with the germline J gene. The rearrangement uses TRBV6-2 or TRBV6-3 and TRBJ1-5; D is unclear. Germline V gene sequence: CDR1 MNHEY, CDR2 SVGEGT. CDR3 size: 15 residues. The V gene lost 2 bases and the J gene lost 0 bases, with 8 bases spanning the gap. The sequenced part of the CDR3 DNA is TGTGCCAGCAGTTACGTACAGTATAGCAATCAGCCC. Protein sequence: CASSYVQYSNQP. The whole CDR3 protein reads CASSYVQYSNQPQHF.

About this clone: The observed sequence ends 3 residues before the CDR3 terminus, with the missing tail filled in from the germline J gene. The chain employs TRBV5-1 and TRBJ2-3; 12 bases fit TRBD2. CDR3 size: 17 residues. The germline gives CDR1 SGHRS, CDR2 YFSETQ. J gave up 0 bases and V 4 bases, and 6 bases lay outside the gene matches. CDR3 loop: CASSTGLAGTSTDTQYF. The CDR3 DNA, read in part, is TGCGCCAGCAGCACCGGACTAGCGGGGACCAGCACAGATACG. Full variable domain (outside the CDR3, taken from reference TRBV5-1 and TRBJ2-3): KAGVTQTPRYLIKTRGQQVTLSCSPISGHRSVSWYQQTPGQGLQFLFEYFSETQRNKGNFPGRFSGRQFSNSRSEMNVSTLELGDSALYLCASSTGLAGTSTDTQYFGPGTRLTVL.

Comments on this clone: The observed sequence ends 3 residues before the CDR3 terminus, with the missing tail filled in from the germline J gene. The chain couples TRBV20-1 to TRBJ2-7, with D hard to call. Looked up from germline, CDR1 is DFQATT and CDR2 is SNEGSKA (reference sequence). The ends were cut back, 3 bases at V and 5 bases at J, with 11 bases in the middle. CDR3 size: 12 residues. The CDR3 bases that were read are TGCAGTGCTAGGTTCATCGGTCACGAG. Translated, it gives CSARFIGHE. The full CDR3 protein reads CSARFIGHEQYF.

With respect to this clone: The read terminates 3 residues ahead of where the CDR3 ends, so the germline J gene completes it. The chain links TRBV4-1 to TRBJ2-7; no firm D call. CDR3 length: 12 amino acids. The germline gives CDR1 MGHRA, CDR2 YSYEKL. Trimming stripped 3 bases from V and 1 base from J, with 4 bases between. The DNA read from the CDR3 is TGCGCCAGCAGCCACCCTTCCTACGAG. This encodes CASSHPSYE. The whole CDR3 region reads CASSHPSYEQYF.

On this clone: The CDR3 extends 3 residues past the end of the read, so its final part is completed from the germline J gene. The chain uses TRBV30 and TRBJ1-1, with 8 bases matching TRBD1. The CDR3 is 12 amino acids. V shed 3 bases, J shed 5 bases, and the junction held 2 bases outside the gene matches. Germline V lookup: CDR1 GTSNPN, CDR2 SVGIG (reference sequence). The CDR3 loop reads CAWSGQGTEAFF. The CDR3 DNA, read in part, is TGTGCCTGGAGCGGACAGGGAACTGAA.

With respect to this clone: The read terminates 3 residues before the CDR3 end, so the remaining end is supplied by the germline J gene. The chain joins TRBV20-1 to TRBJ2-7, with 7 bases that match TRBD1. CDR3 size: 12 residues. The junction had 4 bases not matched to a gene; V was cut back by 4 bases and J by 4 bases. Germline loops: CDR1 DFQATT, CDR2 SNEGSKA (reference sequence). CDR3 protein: CSATTGKYEQYF. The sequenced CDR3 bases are TGCAGTGCTACGACAGGGAAATACGAG.

The CDR3 protein is CASSLVGVGTEAFF. The CDR3 bases that were read are TGCGCCAGCAGCTTGGTCGGGGTAGGAACTGAA. The chain uses TRBV5-1 and TRBJ1-1; unclear D gene. The read is 3 residues too short to cover the CDR3 end, so that end is filled in from the germline J gene. CDR1 is SGHRS, CDR2 YFSETQ, per germline. Trimming shortened V by 0 bases and J by 5 bases, and 11 bases separated the two germline ends. The CDR3 is made up of 14 amino acids.

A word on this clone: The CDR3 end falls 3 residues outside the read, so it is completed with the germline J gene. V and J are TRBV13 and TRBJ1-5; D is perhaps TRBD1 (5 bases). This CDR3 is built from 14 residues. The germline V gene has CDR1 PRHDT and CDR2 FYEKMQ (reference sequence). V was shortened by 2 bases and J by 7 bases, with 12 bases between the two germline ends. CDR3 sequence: CASSLHGGGQPQHF. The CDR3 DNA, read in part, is TGTGCCAGCAGCTTACACGGGGGTGGACAGCCC.

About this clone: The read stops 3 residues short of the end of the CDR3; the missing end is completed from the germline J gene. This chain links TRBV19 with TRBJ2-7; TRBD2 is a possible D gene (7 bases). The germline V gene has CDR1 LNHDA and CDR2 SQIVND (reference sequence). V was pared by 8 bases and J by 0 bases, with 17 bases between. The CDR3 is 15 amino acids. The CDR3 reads CASLGEGEASYEQYF. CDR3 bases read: TGTGCCAGTCTGGGGGAGGGGGAGGCCTCCTACGAG. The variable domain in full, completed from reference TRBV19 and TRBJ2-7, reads DGGITQSPKYLFRKEGQNVTLSCEQNLNHDAMYWYRQDPGQGLRLIYYSQIVNDFQKGDIAEGYSVSREKKESFPLTVTSAQKNPTAFYLCASLGEGEASYEQYFGPGTRLTVT.

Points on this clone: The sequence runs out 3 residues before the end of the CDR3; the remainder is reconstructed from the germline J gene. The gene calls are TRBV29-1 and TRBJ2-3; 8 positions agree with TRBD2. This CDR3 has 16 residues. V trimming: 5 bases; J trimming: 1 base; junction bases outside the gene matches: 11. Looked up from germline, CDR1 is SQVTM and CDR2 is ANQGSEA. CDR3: CSVLLLAGGRTDTQYF. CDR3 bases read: TGCAGCGTTCTCCTTCTCGCGGGAGGTCGCACAGATACG.

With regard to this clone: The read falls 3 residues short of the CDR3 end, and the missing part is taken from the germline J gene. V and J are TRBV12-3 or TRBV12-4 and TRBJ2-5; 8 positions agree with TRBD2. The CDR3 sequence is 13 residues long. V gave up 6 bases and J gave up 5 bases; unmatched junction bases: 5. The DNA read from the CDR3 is TGTGCCAGCAGCCTCGGGGGGGCGGAGACC. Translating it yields CASSLGGAET. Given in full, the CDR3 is CASSLGGAETQYF.

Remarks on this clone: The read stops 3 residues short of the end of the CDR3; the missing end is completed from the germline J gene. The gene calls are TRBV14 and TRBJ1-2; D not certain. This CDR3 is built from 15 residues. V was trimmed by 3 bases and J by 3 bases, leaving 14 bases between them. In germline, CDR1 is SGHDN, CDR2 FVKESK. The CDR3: CASSQQDRVYYGYTF. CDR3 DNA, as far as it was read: TGTGCCAGCAGCCAGCAGGATAGAGTTTACTATGGC.